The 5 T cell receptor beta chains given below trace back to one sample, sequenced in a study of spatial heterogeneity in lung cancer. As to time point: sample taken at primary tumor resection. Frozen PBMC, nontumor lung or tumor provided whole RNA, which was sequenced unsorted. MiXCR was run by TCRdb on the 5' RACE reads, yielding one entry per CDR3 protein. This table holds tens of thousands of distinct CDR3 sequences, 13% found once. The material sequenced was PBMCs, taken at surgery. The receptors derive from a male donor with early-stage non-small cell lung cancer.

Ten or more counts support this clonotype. The CDR3 loop is CASSPQSGGPDTQYF. CDR3 nucleotide sequence: TGTGCCAGCTCACCACAATCGGGGGGACCAGATACGCAGTATTTT. The chain uses TRBV18 and TRBJ2-3; 7 bases fit TRBD2. CDR1 and CDR2 from the germline V gene are KGHSH and LQKENI. V lost 1 base and J lost 4; bases outside the gene matches: 5. The CDR3 sequence is 15 residues long.

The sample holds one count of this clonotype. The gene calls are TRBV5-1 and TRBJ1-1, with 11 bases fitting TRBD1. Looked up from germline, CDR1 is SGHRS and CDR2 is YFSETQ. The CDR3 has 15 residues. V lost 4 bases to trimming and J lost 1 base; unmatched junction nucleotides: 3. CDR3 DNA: TGCGCCAGCAGCGGCGGACAGGGGGCGAACACTGAAGCTTTCTTT. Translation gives CASSGGQGANTEAFF.

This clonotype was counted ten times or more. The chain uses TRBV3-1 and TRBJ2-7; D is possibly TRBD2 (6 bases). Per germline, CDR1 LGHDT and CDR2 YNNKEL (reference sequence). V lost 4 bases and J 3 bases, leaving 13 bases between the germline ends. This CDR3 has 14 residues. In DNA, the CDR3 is TGTGCCAGCAGCCCAGCGGGCCGGGTCTACGAGCAGTACTTC. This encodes CASSPAGRVYEQYF.

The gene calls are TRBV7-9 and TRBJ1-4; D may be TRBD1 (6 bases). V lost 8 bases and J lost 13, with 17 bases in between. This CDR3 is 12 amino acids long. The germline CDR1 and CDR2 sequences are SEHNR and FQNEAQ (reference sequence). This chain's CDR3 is CASGEQGYILFF. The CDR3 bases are TGTGCCAGCGGCGAACAGGGTTATATACTGTTTTTT. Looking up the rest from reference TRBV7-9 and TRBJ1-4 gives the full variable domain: DTGVSQNPRHKITKRGQNVTFRCDPISEHNRLYWYRQTLGQGPEFLTYFQNEAQLEKSRLLSDRFSAERPKGSFSTLEIQRTEQGDSAMYLCASGEQGYILFFGSGTQLSVL.

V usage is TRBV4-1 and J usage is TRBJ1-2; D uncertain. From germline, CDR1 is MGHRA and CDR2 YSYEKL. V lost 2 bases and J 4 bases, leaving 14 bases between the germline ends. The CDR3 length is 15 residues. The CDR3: CASSQFDTTSYGYTF. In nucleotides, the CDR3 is TGCGCCAGCAGCCAATTCGACACCACCTCCTATGGCTACACCTTC.